The 26 T cell receptor beta chains reported below all come from one sample, sequenced in a study of shared clonotypes between healthy human individuals. Here immunoSEQ multiplex PCR was the method, and the copy in TCRdb shows in-frame clones only, minus some. Of under 1 million clones in the sample, 92% were seen once. CD45RO-negative CD8 cells positively selected for CCR7 made up the naive population, which excluded terminally differentiated effector memory CD45RA+ cells. What was sequenced was naive CD8+ T cells sorted from blood. The receptors here all came from a young man in good health.

V and J are TRBV28 and TRBJ1-4; D may be TRBD1 (6 bases). Per the germline V gene, CDR1 is MDHEN and CDR2 is SYDVKM. This CDR3 has 15 residues. Between the trimmed V and J ends, which lost 3 bases and 5 bases, there was a span of 13 bases. CDR3: CASSLGAANNEKLFF. The CDR3 bases are TGTGCCAGCAGTTTGGGGGCAGCTAACAATGAAAAACTGTTTTTT.

This sequence joins TRBV7-9 and TRBJ2-2, with D possibly being TRBD2 (6 bases). CDR1 is SEHNR, CDR2 FQNEAQ, per germline (reference sequence). The CDR3 sequence is 13 residues long. Trimming cost V 3 bases and J 7 bases, with 9 bases left between them. The CDR3 region has the DNA TGTGCCAGCAGCTTCAAGGGAGGCGGGGAGCTGTTTTTT. Residues: CASSFKGGGELFF.

Comment on this clone: Other DNA sequences from this sample encode an identical CDR3 as well. The chain links TRBV18 to TRBJ2-7; D unresolved. Trimming shortened V by 3 bases and J by 0 bases, and 6 bases separated the two germline ends. Germline-derived CDR1 and CDR2 are KGHSH and LQKENI. The CDR3 is 13 amino acids. The CDR3 region is CASSPPDSYEQYF. DNA for the CDR3: TGTGCCAGCTCACCCCCTGACTCCTACGAGCAGTACTTC.

The chain employs TRBV6-6 and TRBJ2-7; the D call may be TRBD1 or TRBD2 (6 bases each). Germline V gene data show CDR1 as MNHNY and CDR2 as SVGAGI (reference sequence). The length of the CDR3 is 13 residues. Trimming removed 2 bases from V and 2 bases from J, with 7 bases in between. Written as DNA, the CDR3 is TGTGCCAGCAGTTACGGGGGGCCCTACGAGCAGTACTTC. Residues: CASSYGGPYEQYF.

In its sample, this clone was seen once. The chain couples TRBV28 to TRBJ2-7; 7 bases are a match to TRBD2. With V trimmed by 6 bases and J by 2 bases, 4 bases remained unmatched. This CDR3 spans 13 amino acids. Looked up from germline, CDR1 is MDHEN and CDR2 is SYDVKM. CDR3 coding DNA: TGTGCCAGCAGGCCTGGGAGGGCCTACGAGCAGTACTTC. Protein: CASRPGRAYEQYF.

This clone was detected only a few times. The V gene is TRBV2, the J gene TRBJ1-2, with a weak D call TRBD1 (6 bases). The CDR3 spans 17 residues. V was cut by 9 bases and J by 4 bases, with 27 bases left in between. CDR1 is SNHLY, CDR2 FYNNEI, per germline. CDR3 nucleotide sequence: TGTGCCAGTACGAAAGCTAGCGCGACAGGCCTTTCCTATGGCTACACCTTC. This encodes CASTKASATGLSYGYTF.

The V gene is TRBV5-5, the J gene TRBJ2-7; D unclear. The germline gives CDR1 SGHKS, CDR2 YYEKEE (reference sequence). V was shortened by 1 base and J by 3 bases, with 11 bases between the two germline ends. The CDR3 length is 14 residues. CDR3: CASSLRPSFYEQYF. In DNA form, the CDR3 reads TGTGCCAGCAGCTTGAGACCATCCTTCTACGAGCAGTACTTC.

The sample holds one count of this clone. The rearrangement uses TRBV5-1 and TRBJ2-7; 12 nucleotides line up with TRBD1. Per germline, CDR1 SGHRS and CDR2 YFSETQ. J gave up 1 base and V 1 base, and 3 bases lay outside the gene matches. The CDR3 has 16 amino acids. This CDR3 reads CASSLRGQGASYEQYF. The CDR3 DNA is TGCGCCAGCAGCTTGAGGGGACAGGGGGCTTCCTACGAGCAGTACTTC.

The rearrangement uses TRBV4-1 and TRBJ2-3; maybe TRBD1 (5 bases). The V gene lost 2 bases and the J gene lost 3 bases, with 12 bases spanning the gap. The germline CDR1 and CDR2 sequences are MGHRA and YSYEKL. The CDR3 loop spans 15 amino acids. This chain's CDR3 is CASSQLGLTTDTQYF. The CDR3 DNA is TGCGCCAGCAGCCAACTGGGGCTTACTACAGATACGCAGTATTTT.

Here the CDR3 reads CASIPRDRGNEKLFF. In DNA form, the CDR3 reads TGTGCCAGTATTCCCCGGGACAGGGGAAATGAAAAACTGTTTTTT. The chain has TRBV19 and TRBJ1-4, with TRBD1 identical over 10 bases. Germline CDR1 reads LNHDA; CDR2 reads SQIVND (reference sequence). This CDR3 region has 15 residues. Germline trimming cut 7 bases from V and 5 bases from J; bases unmatched to any gene: 7.

J is TRBJ2-1 and V is TRBV28, with 7 bases identical to TRBD1. The CDR3 consists of 15 residues. Germline CDR1 reads MDHEN; CDR2 reads SYDVKM. V shed 7 bases, J shed 0 bases, and the junction held 6 bases outside the gene matches. The CDR3 region has the DNA TGTGCCAGCACCCTGGGACAGAGCTCCTACAATGAGCAGTTCTTC. This encodes CASTLGQSSYNEQFF.

V gene TRBV9 combines with J gene TRBJ2-7; D perhaps matches TRBD2 (5 bases). V was shortened by 4 bases and J by 2 bases, with 16 bases between the two germline ends. The CDR3 loop spans 15 amino acids. The V gene's germline CDR1 is SGDLS and CDR2 YYNGEE. The CDR3 loop is CASSSGTAETYEQYF. The CDR3, as DNA: TGTGCCAGCAGCTCCGGAACAGCGGAGACCTACGAGCAGTACTTC.

This clone was recorded once. The DNA of the CDR3 is TGCAGCGCCCGGACAGGGGATTACGAGCAGTACTTC. Protein: CSARTGDYEQYF. The chain is built from TRBV29-1 and TRBJ2-7; 9 positions match TRBD1. The ends lost 7 bases at V and 4 bases at J; junction bases unmatched: 5. Germline V CDR1 and CDR2: SQVTM, ANQGSEA. CDR3 size: 12 residues.

Of note for this clone: A much bigger clone sits one base away, suggesting this may be a read error. This chain uses TRBV14 with TRBJ2-2, with D uncertain. Trimming shortened V by 7 bases and J by 1 base, and 4 bases separated the two germline ends. CDR3 length: 12 residues. The germline gives CDR1 SGHDN, CDR2 FVKESK. The CDR3 DNA sequence: TGTGCCAGCACCGAGAACACCGGGGAGCTGTTTTTT. Its translation: CASTENTGELFF.

This clone has just one count. The rearrangement joins TRBV30 to TRBJ1-3; the D is unclear. Trimming took 0 bases from V and 9 from J, leaving 15 bases between them. Germline assignment: CDR1 GTSNPN and CDR2 SVGIG (reference sequence). The CDR3 has 14 residues. The CDR3 coding sequence is TGTGCCTGGAGTGTGTCGGGGTCGGGTTTCACCATATATTTT. It encodes CAWSVSGSGFTIYF.

The chain employs TRBV27 and TRBJ1-1; the match to TRBD1 covers 11 bases. CDR1 MNHEY and CDR2 SMNVEV come from the germline V gene (reference sequence). J was trimmed by 1 base and V by 4 bases; bases with no gene match: 8. This CDR3 has 17 residues. The CDR3 DNA reads TGTGCCAGCAGTTCTAGGACAGGGGGCATTACGAACACTGAAGCTTTCTTT. It encodes CASSSRTGGITNTEAFF.

The chain carries TRBV7-8 and TRBJ2-3, with TRBD2 matching 8 bases. Germline assignment: CDR1 SGHVS and CDR2 FQNEAQ. The CDR3 has 17 residues. V shed 5 bases and J 2 bases; nucleotides not matched to a gene: 12. CDR3 DNA: TGTGCCAGCAGCACCCCGGTCCTAGCGGGTGCCACAGATACGCAGTATTTT. It yields the protein CASSTPVLAGATDTQYF.

The V call is TRBV11-3, the J call TRBJ2-1; tentative D call: TRBD2 (6 bases). V was pared by 2 bases and J by 0 bases, with 14 bases between. The CDR3 length is 17 residues. Germline V gene sequence: CDR1 SGHNT, CDR2 YENEEA. The CDR3 loop is CASSLWSSESSYNEQFF. CDR3 DNA sequence: TGTGCCAGCAGCTTATGGTCTAGCGAAAGCTCCTACAATGAGCAGTTCTTC.

The rearrangement joins TRBV13 to TRBJ2-7; 9 bases agree with TRBD1. The V and J ends lost 5 bases and 7 bases, in that order; junction bases with no gene match: 12. The length of the CDR3 is 15 residues. CDR1 is PRHDT and CDR2 is FYEKMQ in the germline V gene (reference sequence). The CDR3 coding sequence is TGTGCCAGCAGCAACCCGGTACAGGGGGCGCGGGAGCAGTACTTC. Its translation is CASSNPVQGAREQYF.

The DNA for the CDR3 is TGTGCCAGTAGTAAGGGACTAGCGGGAGGAACCGGGGAGCTGTTTTTT. Translating it yields CASSKGLAGGTGELFF. This rearrangement joins TRBV19 to TRBJ2-2; 15 nucleotides match TRBD2. Looked up from germline, CDR1 is LNHDA and CDR2 is SQIVND (reference sequence). V lost 4 bases to trimming and J lost 5 bases; unmatched junction nucleotides: 2. The CDR3 is made up of 16 amino acids.

The chain has TRBV6-5 and TRBJ1-4, with TRBD1 matching 7 bases. V shed 0 bases and J 5 bases; nucleotides not matched to a gene: 6. CDR3 length: 16 residues. Germline CDR1 MNHEY, CDR2 SVGAGI. The CDR3 nucleotides read TGTGCCAGCAGTTACTCTCCCAAGGGGGCGAATGAAAAACTGTTTTTT. The encoded protein is CASSYSPKGANEKLFF.

The chain has TRBV4-3 and TRBJ2-6; perhaps TRBD2 as D (5 bases). There are 16 residues in the CDR3. Trimming pared 0 bases from V and 0 bases from J, leaving 6 bases between. Germline CDR1 and CDR2: LGHNA and YSLEER. The CDR3, as DNA: TGCGCCAGCAGCCAAGAAGGGAGCTCTGGGGCCAACGTCCTGACTTTC. Translating gives CASSQEGSSGANVLTF.

This chain uses TRBV6-1 with TRBJ2-1; D ambiguous. This CDR3 region has 10 residues. The V end lost 5 bases, the J end lost 5 bases, and 1 base lay between the germline ends. Looked up from germline, CDR1 is MNHNS and CDR2 is SASEGT. CDR3 nucleotide sequence: TGTGCCAGCAGTAACAATGAGCAGTTCTTC. Its protein product is CASSNNEQFF.

The chain employs TRBV7-9 and TRBJ2-7, with 8 bases matching TRBD2. The ends lost 5 bases at V and 3 bases at J; junction bases unmatched: 6. Germline V gene lookup returns CDR1 SEHNR and CDR2 FQNEAQ (reference sequence). This CDR3 is 14 amino acids long. CDR3 DNA: TGTGCCAGCAGCGCTCGGACTAGCTTCTACGAGCAGTACTTC. This translates into CASSARTSFYEQYF.

The chain uses TRBV28 and TRBJ2-2, with 10 bases identical to TRBD2. The CDR3 extends over 12 amino acids. The germline V gene encodes CDR1 MDHEN and CDR2 SYDVKM. The CDR3 DNA is TGTTCTAGCGGGAGAAACACCGGGGAGCTGTTTTTT. It encodes CSSGRNTGELFF.

This rearrangement joins TRBV7-9 to TRBJ2-7; TRBD2 is a possible D gene (6 bases). The length of the CDR3 is 13 residues. Germline V gene data show CDR1 as SEHNR and CDR2 as FQNEAQ (reference sequence). Trimming cost V 4 bases and J 6 bases, with 13 bases left between them. The CDR3, as DNA: TGTGCCAGCAGCTCCCAACCGCGGGGCGAGCAGTACTTC. It yields the protein CASSSQPRGEQYF.